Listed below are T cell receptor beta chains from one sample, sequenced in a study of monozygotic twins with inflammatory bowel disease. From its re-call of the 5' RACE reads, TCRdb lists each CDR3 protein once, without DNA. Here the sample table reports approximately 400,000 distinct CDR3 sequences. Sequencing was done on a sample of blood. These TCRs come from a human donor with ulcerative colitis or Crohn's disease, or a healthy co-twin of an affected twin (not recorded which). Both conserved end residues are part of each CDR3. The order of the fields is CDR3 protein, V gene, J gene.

CASSYGQISYEQYF	TRBV12-3/TRBV12-4	TRBJ2-7
CASSSQRNTIYF	TRBV11-2	TRBJ1-3
CASSPPVVNEQFF	TRBV18	TRBJ2-1
CSVEGTSGRAQETQYF	TRBV29-1	TRBJ2-5
CASSRGLGNYGYTF	TRBV6-2/TRBV6-3	TRBJ1-2
CASSLLRVKGDTEAFF	TRBV7-9	TRBJ1-1
CASSSGQGEYQPQHF	TRBV5-1	TRBJ1-5
CASSGGFNYGYTF	TRBV10-2	TRBJ1-2
CASSLGLARNEQFF	TRBV7-2	TRBJ2-1
CASSHAGIGNTEAFF	TRBV19	TRBJ1-1
CASSQGFPSGAYEQYF	TRBV4-3	TRBJ2-7
CAWTRGLAGNEQFF	TRBV30	TRBJ2-1
CASSPTRGGTGHSSSYNSPLHF	TRBV18	TRBJ1-6
CSAREKRGSHEQYF	TRBV20-1	TRBJ2-7
CSVESGQETQYF	TRBV29-1	TRBJ2-5
CSVEGGVGGYTF	TRBV29-1	TRBJ1-2
CASSLESGFPGEQYF	TRBV7-6	TRBJ2-7
CASSHSRDRGQETQYF	TRBV9	TRBJ2-5
CATLWPSTNEKLFF	TRBV6-1	TRBJ1-4
CASSFLVGRRSYEQYF	TRBV7-9	TRBJ2-7
CSVEDWVGGPRDTEAFF	TRBV29-1	TRBJ1-1
CASSLLGGATDTQYF	TRBV28	TRBJ2-3
CASSQVPLKEGNTEAFF	TRBV3-1	TRBJ1-1
CASSFQAGAGYEQYF	TRBV7-2	TRBJ2-7
CSASRLAGGETQYF	TRBV20-1	TRBJ2-5
CASSYAEGDEQFF	TRBV5-6	TRBJ2-1
CSVEGRGTTQYF	TRBV29-1	TRBJ2-3
CASSLQAVVQETQYF	TRBV7-2	TRBJ2-5
CSARGQQGQPQHF	TRBV20-1	TRBJ1-5
CASSLPGGPHEQYF	TRBV5-5	TRBJ2-7
CASSLRLTYNEQFF	TRBV13	TRBJ2-1
CASTGGVRNNEQFF	TRBV19	TRBJ2-1
CASSQPGQGRYEQYF	TRBV3-1	TRBJ2-7
CASSNTGVEQYF	TRBV12-3/TRBV12-4	TRBJ2-7
CASSYPGTSVQYF	TRBV6-5	TRBJ2-7
CASSSGQGARNEQFF	TRBV5-6	TRBJ2-1
CASTPRGNLEAFF	TRBV6-5	TRBJ1-1
CASSNPAGVEFF	TRBV7-9	TRBJ2-1
CATSRDKASGNTIYF	TRBV15	TRBJ1-3
CASSQEDRVSYEQYF	TRBV4-1	TRBJ2-7
CASSQRTGSSYEQYF	TRBV28	TRBJ2-7
CASSQWTGGRDEQYF	TRBV4-1	TRBJ2-7
CASSRTHQNPGTANYGYTF	TRBV4-2	TRBJ1-2
CASSRQGRLHTEAFF	TRBV12-3/TRBV12-4	TRBJ1-1
CASSPPNRGPNTEAFF	TRBV18	TRBJ1-1
CASSQRTEREGPNEQFF	TRBV4-3	TRBJ2-1
CSAQEGVTASTGELFF	TRBV20-1	TRBJ2-2
CASSFFDRAHGYTF	TRBV7-2	TRBJ1-2
CASRTGSSGQGAGETQYF	TRBV6-1	TRBJ2-5
CASSLGRGQGNTEAFF	TRBV5-5	TRBJ1-1
CASGPSPDTQYF	TRBV12-5	TRBJ2-3
CASSLVARTGELFF	TRBV11-2	TRBJ2-2
CASRAGQDNQPQHF	TRBV12-3/TRBV12-4	TRBJ1-5